The entry below gives a single T cell receptor beta chain sequence along with its context. Its cognate antigen is unknown. The sample belongs to a study of persistence of HIV-infected CD4 T cells. Stimulation used about 9.2 ug/mL lysate from CMV-infected fibroblasts. CD4+ T cells upregulating both CD40 ligand and CD69 were sorted as responding cells. This was the immunoSEQ version 4 assay in survey mode. The repertoire was sequenced with immunoSEQ multiplex PCR; TCRdb's copy has only in-frame clones and lacks some. Of approximately 12,000 clones in the sample, 65% to 75% were seen once. From germline, CDR1 is SGHKS and CDR2 YYEKEE (reference sequence). This CDR3 spans 20 amino acids. Trimming removed 3 bases from V and 3 bases from J; junction bases left unmatched: 18.

This chain connects TRBV5-5 to TRBJ2-7, with 13 bases aligning to TRBD2. This clonotype originated in an adult man with HIV who was CMV-seropositive. The sample in question was CD4+ T cells sorted from PBMCs after roughly 17-hour stimulation, obtained from a patient who received antiretroviral therapy. The DNA of the CDR3 is TGTGCCAGCAGCTGGGGACTAGCGGGGCCCTGGGGGGTATCTCGCTACGAGCAGTACTTC. Amino acids: CASSWGLAGPWGVSRYEQYF.